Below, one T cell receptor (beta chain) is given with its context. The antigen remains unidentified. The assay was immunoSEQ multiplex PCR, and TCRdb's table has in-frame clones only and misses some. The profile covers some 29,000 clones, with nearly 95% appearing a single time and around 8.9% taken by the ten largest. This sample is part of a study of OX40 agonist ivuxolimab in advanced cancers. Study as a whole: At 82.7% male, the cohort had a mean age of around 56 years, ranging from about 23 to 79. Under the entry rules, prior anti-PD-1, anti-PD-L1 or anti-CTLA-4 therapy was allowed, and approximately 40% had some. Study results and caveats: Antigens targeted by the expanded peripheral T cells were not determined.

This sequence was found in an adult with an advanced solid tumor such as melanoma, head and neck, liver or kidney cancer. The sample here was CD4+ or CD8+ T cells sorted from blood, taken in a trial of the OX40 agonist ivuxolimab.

CDR3 amino acids: CASSQGTGSGYTF. For the CDR3, the DNA is TGTGCCAGCAGCCAAGGTACAGGGAGTGGCTACACCTTC. The V and J genes are TRBV5-5 and TRBJ1-2; weak D call: TRBD1 (6 bases). The CDR3 is made up of 13 amino acids. Germline V gene sequence: CDR1 SGHKS, CDR2 YYEKEE (reference sequence). V lost 4 bases to trimming and J lost 7 bases, with 14 bases between them.